These 32 T cell receptor beta chains share one sample of origin, sequenced in a study of OX40 agonist ivuxolimab in advanced cancers. Libraries were prepared by immunoSEQ multiplex PCR; TCRdb keeps only in-frame clonotypes and omits some of them. Of fewer than 85,000 clones in the sample, 92% were seen once. The starting material was CD4+ or CD8+ T cells sorted from blood, obtained in a trial of the OX40 agonist ivuxolimab. These receptors came from an adult with an advanced solid tumor such as melanoma, head and neck, liver or kidney cancer.

The chain uses TRBV7-6 and TRBJ2-1; 7 bases align to TRBD2. Germline-derived CDR1 and CDR2 are SGHVS and FNYEAQ. The CDR3 extends over 18 amino acids. The J segment lost 0 bases and the V segment lost 2 bases, leaving 10 bases of the junction unmatched. The CDR3 DNA sequence: TGTGCCAGCAGCTTACCCGCGGAAGCGGGAAGCTCCTACAATGAGCAGTTCTTC. Translation: CASSLPAEAGSSYNEQFF.

The chain combines TRBV19 with TRBJ1-2, with D uncertain. Trimming removed 7 bases at V and 6 bases at J, with 12 bases between. The CDR3 runs 12 residues. Germline V gene sequence: CDR1 LNHDA, CDR2 SQIVND (reference sequence). The chain's CDR3 is CASNSGWDGYTF. The CDR3 nucleotides are TGTGCCAGTAACTCGGGGTGGGATGGCTACACCTTC.

The V and J genes are TRBV7-9 and TRBJ1-6, with TRBD1 identical over 7 bases. There are 17 residues in the CDR3. The V gene end was trimmed by 5 bases and the J gene end by 0 bases; junction bases not matched to a gene: 7. The germline gives CDR1 SEHNR, CDR2 FQNEAQ (reference sequence). CDR3 sequence reads: CASSPWDSNSYNSPLHF. The CDR3 nucleotides read TGTGCCAGCAGCCCCTGGGACAGCAACTCCTATAATTCACCCCTCCACTTT.

This chain links TRBV12-5 with TRBJ2-1; D uncertain. The CDR3 totals 14 residues. Deletions cut 5 bases from V and 6 bases from J, with 14 bases between. CDR1 is LGHNT, CDR2 FRNRAP, per germline. CDR3 residues: CASGDEPGTNEQFF. For the CDR3, the DNA is TGTGCTAGTGGTGATGAACCGGGCACCAATGAGCAGTTCTTC.

The table lists this clone with a count of one. DNA of the CDR3: TGTGCCAGCAGCGAGCAGACAGGGAATCAGCCCCAGCATTTT. Its protein is CASSEQTGNQPQHF. V usage is TRBV5-6 and J usage is TRBJ1-5; 7 bases fit TRBD1. Trimming took 4 bases from V and 4 from J; bases not matched to a gene: 5. Per germline, CDR1 SGHDT and CDR2 YYEEEE. CDR3 size: 14 residues.

The V gene is TRBV6-5, the J gene TRBJ2-7, with 8 bases identical to TRBD1. The CDR3 has 14 residues. CDR1 is MNHEY and CDR2 is SVGAGI in the germline V gene. The junction had 6 bases not matched to a gene; V was cut back by 1 base and J by 7 bases. CDR3 DNA sequence: TGTGCCAGCAGTTACTTTCAGGGGGCGGGAGAGCAGTACTTC. Translation gives CASSYFQGAGEQYF.

The rearrangement uses TRBV29-1 and TRBJ1-1; D possibly corresponds to TRBD1 (6 bases). The CDR3 loop spans 14 amino acids. V was shortened by 6 bases and J by 7 bases, with 21 bases between the two germline ends. Germline V gives CDR1 SQVTM, CDR2 ANQGSEA. The CDR3 here is CSVVGPGGWDEAFF. In nucleotides, the CDR3 is TGCAGCGTCGTGGGACCGGGGGGCTGGGATGAAGCTTTCTTT. Based on the CDR3 plus reference TRBV29-1 and TRBJ1-1, the full variable domain is SAVISQKPSRDICQRGTSLTIQCQVDSQVTMMFWYRQQPGQSLTLIATANQGSEATYESGFVIDKFPISRPNLTFSTLTVSNMSPEDSSIYLCSVVGPGGWDEAFFGQGTRLTVV.

This clone was seen more than once but under ten times. The V call is TRBV7-9, the J call TRBJ2-2; D may correspond to TRBD1 or TRBD2 (5 bases each). The CDR3 is 15 amino acids. Trimming cost V 3 bases and J 2 bases, with 10 bases left between them. Germline values: CDR1 SEHNR, CDR2 FQNEAQ (reference sequence). As DNA, the CDR3 is TGTGCCAGCAGCTTGGGGGACGTCAACACCGGGGAGCTGTTTTTT. This sequence encodes CASSLGDVNTGELFF.

V is TRBV11-2 and J is TRBJ2-7; D is possibly TRBD1 (7 bases). With 5 bases removed from V and 3 bases from J, the gap between germline ends came to 14 bases. Germline CDR1 is SGHAT and CDR2 is FQNNGV. This CDR3 spans 14 amino acids. The CDR3 bases are TGTGCCAGCAGCCCGACTCAGGGGGGCTACGAGCAGTACTTC. This translates into CASSPTQGGYEQYF.

A single count supports this clone. The chain links TRBV4-1 to TRBJ2-1; 8 bases fit TRBD2. V was pared by 0 bases and J by 6 bases, with 13 bases of the junction left unmatched. This CDR3 is built from 18 residues. In germline, CDR1 is MGHRA, CDR2 YSYEKL. CDR3 sequence (DNA): TGCGCCAGCAGCCAAGAGGGTTGGACTAGCCCTACAGGCAATGAGCAGTTCTTC. Translation: CASSQEGWTSPTGNEQFF.

The rearrangement links TRBV9 to TRBJ1-5, with 9 bases lining up with TRBD1. Trimming took 4 bases from V and 6 from J; bases not matched to a gene: 8. From germline, CDR1 is SGDLS and CDR2 YYNGEE. CDR3 size: 15 residues. Written as DNA, the CDR3 is TGTGCCAGCAGCCCGGGGACAGGGTTAGGTCAGCCCCAGCATTTT. Protein sequence: CASSPGTGLGQPQHF. Looking up the rest from reference TRBV9 and TRBJ1-5 gives the full variable domain: DSGVTQTPKHLITATGQRVTLRCSPRSGDLSVYWYQQSLDQGLQFLIQYYNGEERAKGNILERFSAQQFPDLHSELNLSSLELGDSALYFCASSPGTGLGQPQHFGDGTRLSIL.

This chain uses TRBV11-2 with TRBJ2-1, with D perhaps TRBD2 (6 bases). The V end was cut by 1 base, the J end by 9 bases, with 10 bases between. The germline CDR1 and CDR2 sequences are SGHAT and FQNNGV. This CDR3 contains 13 residues. The CDR3 reads CASSLGGGSEQFF. CDR3 DNA sequence: TGTGCCAGCAGCTTAGGAGGAGGGAGTGAGCAGTTCTTC.

The chain couples TRBV5-6 to TRBJ2-5; maybe TRBD2 (9 bases). There are 16 residues in the CDR3. Germline V gene data show CDR1 as SGHDT and CDR2 as YYEEEE. Deletions cut 0 bases from V and 8 bases from J, with 20 bases between. For the CDR3, the DNA is TGTGCCAGCAGCTTGGTGGAGGCGGGGGGGACAGGAACCCAGTACTTC. Its protein product is CASSLVEAGGTGTQYF.

This chain uses TRBV7-3 with TRBJ2-2; D might be TRBD1 (5 bases). Germline assignment: CDR1 SGHTA and CDR2 FQGTGA. The CDR3 loop spans 13 amino acids. The V and J ends lost 0 bases and 6 bases respectively, with 5 bases between them. In nucleotides, the CDR3 is TGTGCCAGCAGCTTAACGGGGCCCGGGGAGCTGTTTTTT. Its translation is CASSLTGPGELFF.

The genes are TRBV7-3 and TRBJ2-1, with unresolved D. CDR3 length equals 14 residues. Trimming stripped 4 bases from V and 0 bases from J, with 7 bases between. Germline values: CDR1 SGHTA, CDR2 FQGTGA. The CDR3, as DNA: TGTGCCAGCAGCTACAAAAGCTCCTACAATGAGCAGTTCTTC. Amino acid sequence: CASSYKSSYNEQFF. Combining the CDR3 with reference TRBV7-3 and TRBJ2-1 gives the whole variable domain GAGVSQTPSNKVTEKGKYVELRCDPISGHTALYWYRQSLGQGPEFLIYFQGTGAADDSGLPNDRFFAVRPEGSVSTLKIQRTERGDSAVYLCASSYKSSYNEQFFGPGTRLTVL.

This chain links TRBV7-9 with TRBJ2-5; D is unclear. The germline V gene has CDR1 SEHNR and CDR2 FQNEAQ (reference sequence). Trimming removed 7 bases from V and 1 base from J, with 13 bases in between. The length of the CDR3 is 14 residues. CDR3 amino acids: CASTQTGLQETQYF. The CDR3 DNA follows: TGTGCCAGCACCCAGACGGGCCTCCAAGAGACCCAGTACTTC. Variable domain in full (rest from reference TRBV7-9 and TRBJ2-5): DTGVSQNPRHKITKRGQNVTFRCDPISEHNRLYWYRQTLGQGPEFLTYFQNEAQLEKSRLLSDRFSAERPKGSFSTLEIQRTEQGDSAMYLCASTQTGLQETQYFGPGTRLLVL.

The chain is built from TRBV2 and TRBJ1-1; 8 bases match TRBD1. CDR1 SNHLY and CDR2 FYNNEI come from the germline V gene. Unmatched junction bases numbered 12, after V lost 6 bases and J lost 0 bases. There are 17 residues in the CDR3. Written as DNA, the CDR3 is TGTGCCAGCAGGAGGGGGGCAGGGGGCTACATGAACACTGAAGCTTTCTTT. It translates to CASRRGAGGYMNTEAFF.

The chain carries TRBV11-3 and TRBJ1-5; 9 bases map to TRBD1. From germline, CDR1 is SGHNT and CDR2 YENEEA. CDR3 length equals 18 residues. The ends lost 0 bases at V and 4 bases at J; junction bases unmatched: 10. This chain's CDR3 is CASSLEFPGQGANQPQHF. CDR3 coding DNA: TGTGCCAGCAGCTTAGAATTCCCGGGACAGGGAGCTAATCAGCCCCAGCATTTT.

V usage is TRBV11-1 and J usage is TRBJ2-5, with 7 nucleotides matching TRBD2. This CDR3 spans 15 amino acids. The V gene's germline CDR1 is SGHAT and CDR2 FQDESV (reference sequence). After removal of 2 bases from V and 2 bases from J, the junction contained 5 bases not matched to a gene. CDR3 amino acids: CASSLLAEIQETQYF. The CDR3 nucleotides are TGTGCCAGCAGCTTACTAGCGGAGATTCAAGAGACCCAGTACTTC.

This clone was seen a handful of times. V is TRBV19 and J is TRBJ1-5, with a possible D match to TRBD1 (6 bases). This CDR3 has 12 residues. CDR1 is LNHDA and CDR2 is SQIVND in the germline V gene (reference sequence). V was cut by 11 bases and J by 9 bases, with 17 bases left in between. The DNA for the CDR3 is TGTGCCGTAGGGGAGGGGGGATGGCCCCAGCATTTT. It encodes CAVGEGGWPQHF.

The chain has TRBV4-1 and TRBJ2-1; 10 nucleotides align to TRBD2. Germline values: CDR1 MGHRA, CDR2 YSYEKL. The CDR3 extends over 15 amino acids. V shed 6 bases, J shed 5 bases, and the junction held 7 bases outside the gene matches. CDR3 sequence reads: CASRKVSGGDNEQFF. CDR3 DNA: TGCGCCAGCAGGAAGGTCAGCGGGGGGGACAATGAGCAGTTCTTC.

This chain joins TRBV6-5 and TRBJ2-7; the D gene is possibly TRBD1 (6 bases). The CDR3 sequence is 14 residues long. Trimming shortened V by 1 base and J by 0 bases, and 7 bases separated the two germline ends. Germline values: CDR1 MNHEY, CDR2 SVGAGI. CDR3 coding DNA: TGTGCCAGCAGTTACTACAGGGACTCCTACGAGCAGTACTTC. Translating gives CASSYYRDSYEQYF.

The chain links TRBV7-9 to TRBJ1-1, with 7 bases that match TRBD1. Germline CDR1 SEHNR, CDR2 FQNEAQ (reference sequence). The length of the CDR3 is 15 residues. Losses at the gene ends were 5 bases for V and 1 base for J; bases not matched to a gene: 7. The DNA of the CDR3 is TGTGCCAGCAGCCCCCCAACAGGGGAGAACACTGAAGCTTTCTTT. Translation gives CASSPPTGENTEAFF.

V gene TRBV27 combines with J gene TRBJ1-4; TRBD1 agrees at 9 bases. The J segment lost 0 bases and the V segment lost 2 bases, leaving 7 bases of the junction unmatched. Looked up from germline, CDR1 is MNHEY and CDR2 is SMNVEV (reference sequence). The CDR3 sequence is 18 residues long. CDR3 sequence reads: CASSLLGTGLTTNEKLFF. CDR3 in DNA: TGTGCCAGCAGTTTACTAGGGACAGGGTTAACAACTAATGAAAAACTGTTTTTT.

V usage is TRBV7-3 and J usage is TRBJ2-5, with D uncertain. This CDR3 has 14 amino acids. Germline V gives CDR1 SGHTA, CDR2 FQGTGA. V gave up 0 bases and J gave up 2 bases, with 7 bases separating them. Here the CDR3 reads CASSLTGMQETQYF. The CDR3 DNA follows: TGTGCCAGCAGCTTAACAGGGATGCAAGAGACCCAGTACTTC. Based on the CDR3 plus reference TRBV7-3 and TRBJ2-5, the full variable domain is GAGVSQTPSNKVTEKGKYVELRCDPISGHTALYWYRQSLGQGPEFLIYFQGTGAADDSGLPNDRFFAVRPEGSVSTLKIQRTERGDSAVYLCASSLTGMQETQYFGPGTRLLVL.

The chain recombines TRBV13 with TRBJ1-4; 7 bases agree with TRBD1. V dropped 5 bases and J dropped 3; count of bases not matched to a gene: 9. Germline V gene sequence: CDR1 PRHDT, CDR2 FYEKMQ (reference sequence). The CDR3 consists of 16 residues. CDR3 in DNA: TGTGCCAGCAGCACCGGACAGGCCAGCTCTAATGAAAAACTGTTTTTT. The encoded protein is CASSTGQASSNEKLFF.

The genes are TRBV19 and TRBJ1-5; 9 bases are a match to TRBD1. The CDR3 has 16 amino acids. V lost 4 bases to trimming and J lost 1 base; unmatched junction nucleotides: 5. CDR1 is LNHDA and CDR2 is SQIVND in the germline V gene (reference sequence). CDR3 loop: CASSTPGTGSNQPQHF. The CDR3 bases are TGTGCCAGTAGTACCCCCGGGACAGGGAGCAATCAGCCCCAGCATTTT.

This chain connects TRBV4-3 to TRBJ1-1; perhaps TRBD1 as D (5 bases). V was trimmed by 0 bases and J by 1 base, leaving 12 bases between them. The germline V gene has CDR1 LGHNA and CDR2 YSLEER. This CDR3 has 16 amino acids. CDR3 sequence: CASSQDRWQGNTEAFF. CDR3 in DNA: TGCGCCAGCAGCCAAGATCGGTGGCAGGGGAACACTGAAGCTTTCTTT.

The chain employs TRBV7-2 and TRBJ2-7; 8 bases match TRBD1. In germline, CDR1 is SGHTA, CDR2 FQGNSA. The junction had 20 bases not matched to a gene; V was cut back by 11 bases and J by 8 bases. This CDR3 is built from 15 residues. The CDR3 reads CAGRRGTGAAYQQYF. The DNA of the CDR3 is TGTGCCGGACGCCGGGGGACAGGCGCCGCGTATCAGCAGTACTTC.

The chain recombines TRBV19 with TRBJ2-7, with D tentatively TRBD2 (6 bases). V lost 6 bases and J 3 bases, leaving 15 bases between the germline ends. Germline V lookup: CDR1 LNHDA, CDR2 SQIVND (reference sequence). This CDR3 region has 14 residues. The CDR3 spells CASSPQVGGYEQYF. The CDR3 region has the DNA TGTGCCAGTAGCCCTCAGGTGGGGGGCTACGAGCAGTACTTC.

The chain joins TRBV30 to TRBJ1-1, with TRBD1 as a possible D gene (5 bases). CDR3 length: 12 residues. From germline, CDR1 is GTSNPN and CDR2 SVGIG (reference sequence). V lost 8 bases, J lost 7 bases, and 17 bases lay in between. CDR3 amino acids: CATLRASSEAFF. Here the CDR3 DNA reads TGTGCCACCCTCAGGGCGTCCAGTGAAGCTTTCTTT.

The chain carries TRBV14 and TRBJ2-7, with 7 bases identical to TRBD1. Per the germline V gene, CDR1 is SGHDN and CDR2 is FVKESK. V was pared by 2 bases and J by 3 bases, with 7 bases of the junction left unmatched. The CDR3 extends over 15 amino acids. CDR3 in amino acids: CASSQFDRAIYEQYF. CDR3 sequence (DNA): TGTGCCAGCAGCCAATTCGACAGGGCGATCTACGAGCAGTACTTC.